A single count supports the clone carrying this T cell receptor beta chain. Germline CDR1 reads DFQATT; CDR2 reads SNEGSKA (reference sequence). The V end was cut by 3 bases, the J end by 5 bases, with 7 bases between. This CDR3 comprises 11 residues. The data originate from a study of blood T cell repertoires in COVID-19. Study overall: Researchers got acute and convalescent COVID-19 samples from the United States, Italy and Spain. T cells, B-cell-depleted T cells, or PBMCs supplied cDNA or gDNA.

Authors' processing steps: Using reference gene primer amplification, nucleated cell counts were estimated. Assay used: immunoSEQ multiplex PCR; TCRdb lists only in-frame clones, some missing. V, J and clone size were drawn from that table, and D and trimming were deduced from the DNA. The table shows about 250,000 clones, with more than 75% occurring only once. What was sequenced was peripheral blood. The rearrangement joins TRBV20-1 to TRBJ1-2; possible D gene TRBD1, 5 bases. This clonotype originated in an older woman who had recovered from COVID-19. The chain's CDR3 is CSASTGYGYTF. In DNA form, the CDR3 reads TGCAGTGCTAGTACAGGATATGGCTACACCTTC.